Presented here are 10 T cell receptor beta chains from one specimen sequenced in a study of shared clonotypes between healthy human individuals (dated by TCRdb to the early 2020s). Libraries were prepared through the immunoSEQ multiplex PCR assay. This immuneACCESS table, as held by TCRdb, lists in-frame sequences with V and J called but not all clones. Of the missing ones, under half trace to an unresolved V gene in checked studies; the others have no known cause. In this sample the table shows roughly 640,000 clones, around 97% of which occur a single time. The ten biggest clones cover around 0.06% of the sample. Sequenced input: naive CD4+ T cells sorted from blood. The cell subset or site label, read with the paper, signifies: CD45RA+ positively selected. The receptors were gathered from a woman in her twenties or thirties in good health.

The J gene is TRBJ2-3, the V gene TRBV7-7; 11 nucleotides align to TRBD1. The germline V gene encodes CDR1 SSHAT and CDR2 FNYEAQ (reference sequence). The ends lost 4 bases at V and 4 bases at J; junction bases unmatched: 1. This CDR3 region has 14 residues. The chain's CDR3 is CASSSGQGADTQYF. DNA of the CDR3: TGTGCCAGCAGCTCGGGACAGGGGGCAGATACGCAGTATTTT.

CDR3 nucleotides: TGTGCCAGCAGGACCCCGGGGGGTGATGAAGCTTTCTTT. Translated: CASRTPGGDEAFF. The chain combines TRBV6-6 with TRBJ1-1, with D perhaps TRBD1 (5 bases). Germline lookup yields CDR1 MNHNY and CDR2 SVGAGI (reference sequence). The length of the CDR3 is 13 residues. Trimming left V 6 bases short and J 7 bases short, with 15 bases between.

This chain links TRBV14 with TRBJ2-6; D unclear. V lost 1 base and J 0 bases, leaving 16 bases between the germline ends. The CDR3 runs to 19 residues. The germline CDR1 and CDR2 sequences are SGHDN and FVKESK. Here the CDR3 reads CASSQVPLLGGSGANVLTF. The CDR3, as DNA: TGTGCCAGCAGCCAAGTCCCGCTGCTGGGTGGCTCTGGGGCCAACGTCCTGACTTTC.

This clone was recorded only once. This sequence joins TRBV5-1 and TRBJ1-2, with D possibly matching TRBD1 (6 bases). The CDR3 extends over 13 amino acids. Germline V lookup: CDR1 SGHRS, CDR2 YFSETQ. V gave up 6 bases and J gave up 2 bases, with 11 bases separating them. CDR3 DNA: TGCGCCAGCACGAGGGGGGAGAACTATGGCTACACCTTC. Encoded protein: CASTRGENYGYTF.

The chain employs TRBV4-1 and TRBJ1-6; D gene ambiguous. The CDR3 runs to 16 residues. Trimming cost V 0 bases and J 0 bases, with 6 bases left between them. Germline loops: CDR1 MGHRA, CDR2 YSYEKL. CDR3 in DNA: TGCGCCAGCAGCCAAGAGGGGAGCTCCTATAATTCACCCCTCCACTTT. This encodes CASSQEGSSYNSPLHF.

The chain is built from TRBV28 and TRBJ1-1, with D possibly matching TRBD1 (5 bases). CDR3 length equals 13 residues. V was cut by 6 bases and J by 3 bases, with 11 bases left in between. Germline V gene lookup returns CDR1 MDHEN and CDR2 SYDVKM. The CDR3 sequence is CASRAQGHTEAFF. DNA of the CDR3: TGTGCCAGCAGAGCTCAGGGACACACTGAAGCTTTCTTT.

The chain employs TRBV6-5 and TRBJ1-2, with a tentative D call TRBD1 (5 bases). V shed 6 bases and J shed 3 bases, with 11 bases lying between them. The CDR3 consists of 13 residues. The germline CDR1 and CDR2 sequences are MNHEY and SVGAGI. In DNA, the CDR3 is TGTGCCAGCAGCCGGGCGGGGGACTATGGCTACACCTTC. Encoded protein: CASSRAGDYGYTF.

In nucleotides, the CDR3 is TGTGCCAGCAGCTTGCTTCCGGGAGAAGGGGGCTACACCTTC. Translated: CASSLLPGEGGYTF. V gene TRBV5-6 combines with J gene TRBJ1-2; unclear D gene. CDR3 length: 14 amino acids. Germline V CDR1 and CDR2: SGHDT, YYEEEE. Between the trimmed V and J ends, which lost 1 base and 8 bases, there was a span of 15 bases. Full variable domain (remainder filled in from reference TRBV5-6 and TRBJ1-2): DAGVTQSPTHLIKTRGQQVTLRCSPKSGHDTVSWYQQALGQGPQFIFQYYEEEERQRGNFPDRFSGHQFPNYSSELNVNALLLGDSALYLCASSLLPGEGGYTFGSGTRLTVV.

This sequence joins TRBV6-5 and TRBJ2-5, with D possibly being TRBD1 (6 bases). The DNA matches TRBJ2-7 better at its end, which makes the J call doubtful. Germline lookup yields CDR1 MNHEY and CDR2 SVGAGI. There are 16 residues in the CDR3. In nucleotides, the CDR3 is TGTGCCAGCAGTTACTCGAGGGTCCGGGACACCTACGAGCAGTACTTC. The encoded protein is CASSYSRVRDTYEQYF.

This clone was counted a single time. The rearrangement links TRBV27 to TRBJ1-1; D might be TRBD1 (6 bases). The ends were cut back, 5 bases at V and 8 bases at J, with 18 bases in the middle. The CDR3 consists of 14 residues. Germline-derived CDR1 and CDR2 are MNHEY and SMNVEV (reference sequence). Here the CDR3 DNA reads TGTGCCAGCAGTCGAGGGGGGGGACAATTGGAAGCTTTCTTT. This gives the protein CASSRGGGQLEAFF.